This T cell receptor (beta chain) stems from a study of T cell responses to AZD1222 COVID-19 vaccine (dated by TCRdb to about 2021). Some background on the complete study: TCR sequencing covered more than 230 trial participants: some 210 given two doses of AZD1222 and approximately 26 given two doses of MenACWY control vaccine. Trial participants were enrolled by age into subgroups of 18-55, 56-69 and 70-plus years, and approximately 150, 30 and 60 TCR-sequenced participants, respectively, were included in these subgroups.

This specimen's time point label, per the study, means: about 28 days (+/-7) after the second vaccine dose. AZD1222 recipients whose second dose came at about 4 weeks and those whose second dose came at about 12 weeks were combined into one group, since spike-specific TCR depth and breadth did not differ between the two schedules. The vaccinee samples were drawn from two UK trials, COV001 and COV002, one of which was a single-blind randomized controlled phase 2/3 trial testing AZD1222 (ChAdOx1 nCoV-19) in healthy adults. For TCRbeta chain sequencing, PBMC samples from trial participants were taken at day 0 and at day 28 after the second dose. Of note for this clone: No cognate antigen has been identified for it. Base-call qualities are not available, and no considerably larger clone is one nucleotide away.

Including the terminal cysteine and phenylalanine, the CDR3 comprises 17 residues. Only the CDR3 DNA stays, 51 bases, in frame from base 1. CDR1 and CDR2 are read off the germline V gene as SGHTS and YDEGEE. The V end gives up 5 bases and the J end 1 base, leaving 11 bases in the junction not matched to a gene. On the study overall, not on this receptor specifically: Vaccine-associated CD4 TCRs spanned the whole spike protein, with dominant responses in regions 160-218 and 743-854. Participants were mostly white British, with more females than males. The authors suggested clonal diversity may have been underestimated. No day 14 peak-response samples were available, so repertoires were characterized only after the peak T cell response. After two AZD1222 doses, both the breadth and the depth of spike-specific TCRs were significantly higher than at day 0 and than in MenACWY recipients. Reportedly, almost half of the unique spike-specific TCRs recognized epitopes lying outside the regions that are mutated in the B.1.351 and B.1.1.7 variants. The 56-69-year group was small, and its depth increase did not reach significance, likely because of low power. Conclusions about previously exposed vaccinees are limited because only 5 or 6 AZD1222 recipients were SARS-CoV-2 seropositive at baseline.

The CDR3 regions of human TCRbeta chains were analyzed by immunosequencing. On the study's bioinformatics: Repertoire TCRs were matched against a reference library of SARS-CoV-2-specific TCRs generated with the MIRA antigen-specificity platform. Breadth meant the fraction of unique TCRs that were SARS-CoV-2-associated, whereas depth meant the fraction of total T cells that were SARS-CoV-2-associated. Using the MIRA data, each spike-specific TCR was assigned both to the spike region to which the TCR was reactive and to a CD4 or CD8 class. Log10-transformed breadth and depth values were compared by one-way ANOVA with Sidak's multiple comparisons tests. The table comes from immuneACCESS by way of TCRdb, which keeps in-frame sequences with V and J called. Part of the clones is missing from these tables; in studies checked, under half for an unresolved V gene and the rest for unknown reasons. V and J calls plus clone size are reproduced from that table; the DNA served to infer D and trimming. The sample yields some 150,000 clones; around 89% were counted once. The top ten clonotypes cover about 4.3% of the sample.

The source material was peripheral blood, sampled 28 days after the second AZD1222 dose. This TCR was sampled from an adult who received the AZD1222 COVID-19 vaccine. In this chain, TRBV5-8 is recombined with TRBJ1-3, with 8 junctional bases fitting TRBD1. The CDR3 region has the sequence CASSKRDRSSSGNTIYF. At the DNA level, the sequence is TGTGCCAGCAGTAAAAGGGACAGGTCTTCTTCTGGAAACACCATATATTTT. Outside the CDR3, residues come from the reference TRBV5-8 and TRBJ1-3 proteins, so the full variable domain is: EAGVTQSPTHLIKTRGQQATLRCSPISGHTSVYWYQQALGLGLQFLLWYDEGEERNRGNFPPRFSGRQFPNYSSELNVNALELEDSALYLCASSKRDRSSSGNTIYFGEGSWLTVV.